This T cell receptor (beta chain) was captured by sequencing in a study of cytomegalovirus exposure and HLA in healthy donors. 60 Vbeta and 13 Jbeta primers were used in PCR. Assay used: immunoSEQ multiplex PCR; TCRdb lists only in-frame clones, some missing. The sample includes some 110,000 clones, approximately 80% of them seen just once. The CDR3 spans 13 residues. Between the trimmed V and J ends, which lost 7 bases and 0 bases, there was a span of 7 bases. Per the germline V gene, CDR1 is SNHLY and CDR2 is FYNNEI. Source material: PBMCs. The chain carries TRBV2 and TRBJ1-3; D remains unclear. The TCR was taken from a man aged 50-59 years in good health and CMV-seropositive. CDR3 sequence (DNA): TGTGCCAGCATGGGCAGCTCTGGAAACACCATATATTTT. Translation gives CASMGSSGNTIYF.